The subject of this entry is one T cell receptor beta chain. V was shortened by 1 base and J by 4 bases, with 10 bases between the two germline ends. Germline V CDR1 and CDR2: LGHDT, YNNKEL (reference sequence). This CDR3 region has 14 residues. Authors' analysis steps: From reference gene primer amplification, estimates of nucleated cell counts were derived. Profiled with immunoSEQ multiplex PCR; TCRdb holds only in-frame clones, not every one. D and trimming were read from the DNA, whereas the V and J calls and clone size are those reported in that table. The sample records some 140,000 clones, about 80% being singletons. These data come from a study of blood T cell repertoires in COVID-19. Study summary: Donors in the United States, Italy and Spain gave samples during acute or convalescent COVID-19. T cells, B-cell-depleted T cells, or PBMCs provided the cDNA or gDNA that served as material.

V usage is TRBV3-1 (or the pseudogene TRBV3-2) and J usage is TRBJ1-1; unclear D gene. Input material: peripheral blood. This clonotype was obtained from a woman between 55 and 75 years old with acute or convalescent COVID-19. The CDR3 here is CASSQAGFRTEAFF. The CDR3 nucleotides are TGTGCCAGCAGCCAAGCCGGGTTTCGCACTGAAGCTTTCTTT.